The clone carrying this T cell receptor (beta chain) was found many times. The CDR3 runs to 12 residues. The V gene lost 5 bases and the J gene lost 3 bases, with 7 bases spanning the gap. From germline, CDR1 is LNHDA and CDR2 SQIVND (reference sequence). The data stem from a study of neurological immune-mediated disorders. The cDNA was produced through 5'RACE with 10-nucleotide random UMIs. TCRdb re-called the 5' RACE reads with MiXCR, one entry per CDR3 protein. In the table there are under 50,000 distinct CDR3 sequences, roughly 14% of which are singletons. As for time point: longitudinal time-point 2.

V usage is TRBV19 and J usage is TRBJ2-5; D might be TRBD2 (5 bases). The sequence came from a male donor with HTLV-1-associated myelopathy (HAM/TSP). Sequencing was performed on PBMCs. The CDR3 loop reads CASSLGEETQYF. The CDR3 DNA follows: TGTGCCAGTAGTCTCGGGGAAGAGACCCAGTACTTC.